This entry lists 17 T cell receptor beta chains sequenced from one sample in a study of T cell repertoires in cytomegalovirus infection. What these receptors recognize is not known. TCRdb re-analysed the reads in MiXCR, keeping a single row per CDR3 protein. The sample records under 850,000 distinct CDR3 sequences, roughly a third being singletons. The sequences come from cultured PBMCs, collected from culture after CMV antigen stimulation. The source is a human donor in good health (CMV status not recorded). Some clones in this sample may be carry-over from other donors' samples.

To note about this clonotype: An end of the junction differs from the germline gene, which may be a read error. The rearrangement uses TRBV7-6 and TRBJ1-5; weak D call: TRBD1 (6 bases). The CDR3 extends over 17 amino acids. Germline V gives CDR1 SGHVS, CDR2 FNYEAQ. The CDR3 nucleotides are TGTGCCAGCAGCTTGAGCACCGGGACAACAAGCAGTCAGCCCCAGCATTTT. Its protein product is CASSLSTGTTSSQPQHF. The entire variable domain, with the rest obtained from reference TRBV7-6 and TRBJ1-5, is as follows: GAGVSQSPRYKVTKRGQDVALRCDPISGHVSLYWYRQALGQGPEFLTYFNYEAQQDKSGLPNDRFSAERPEGSISTLTIQRTEQRDSAMYRCASSLSTGTTSSQPQHFGDGTRLSIL.

This clonotype was observed a few times. This chain joins TRBV6-6 and TRBJ2-7; maybe TRBD1 (5 bases). This CDR3 is built from 16 residues. V lost 7 bases and J lost 1, with 20 bases in between. Germline CDR1 is MNHNY and CDR2 is SVGAGI (reference sequence). DNA of the CDR3: TGTGCCAGCACCCACGGGCCAGGGCAAGGGTCCTACGAGCAGTACTTC. Protein product: CASTHGPGQGSYEQYF.

This chain's CDR3 is CASKRRRQSNQPQHF. Here the CDR3 DNA reads TGTGCCAGCAAGAGAAGGCGGCAGAGCAATCAGCCCCAGCATTTT. The genes are TRBV6-5 and TRBJ1-5; no clear D gene. Trimming pared 7 bases from V and 1 base from J, leaving 14 bases between. This CDR3 is built from 15 residues. Germline lookup yields CDR1 MNHEY and CDR2 SVGAGI.

This chain uses TRBV2 with TRBJ2-7; TRBD2 aligns across 14 bases. The CDR3 has 13 amino acids. J gave up 5 bases and V 11 bases, and 5 bases lay outside the gene matches. Germline assignment: CDR1 SNHLY and CDR2 FYNNEI. In nucleotides, the CDR3 is TGTGCCTCGCAGGGACTAGCGGGAGACGAGCAGTACTTC. Its translation is CASQGLAGDEQYF.

This rearrangement joins TRBV5-1 to TRBJ2-1; possibly TRBD2 for D (6 bases). There are 15 residues in the CDR3. Germline assignment: CDR1 SGHRS and CDR2 YFSETQ. V was trimmed by 0 bases and J by 5 bases, leaving 12 bases between them. CDR3 in amino acids: CASSLVAGINNEQFF. In DNA form, the CDR3 reads TGCGCCAGCAGCTTGGTTGCGGGGATAAACAATGAGCAGTTCTTC.

This clonotype was recorded many times. The chain links TRBV7-2 to TRBJ1-6, with 12 positions matching TRBD1. This CDR3 spans 17 amino acids. Trimming took 6 bases from V and 9 from J; bases not matched to a gene: 12. Germline CDR1 and CDR2: SGHTA and FQGNSA. For the CDR3, the DNA is TGTGCCAGCAGTATTATGGGGACAGGGGGCCGGGGTTCACCCCTCCACTTT. This gives the protein CASSIMGTGGRGSPLHF.

This chain joins TRBV27 and TRBJ1-2; 8 bases align to TRBD1. The germline V gene encodes CDR1 MNHEY and CDR2 SMNVEV (reference sequence). CDR3 length: 16 amino acids. Trimming took 4 bases from V and 4 from J; bases not matched to a gene: 11. CDR3 sequence reads: CASSSTTGTGGYGYTF. DNA for the CDR3: TGTGCCAGCAGTTCTACCACCGGGACAGGAGGCTATGGCTACACCTTC.

J is TRBJ2-5 and V is TRBV19; 9 bases agree with TRBD2. This CDR3 contains 14 residues. With V trimmed by 4 bases and J by 1 base, 1 base remained unmatched. CDR1 LNHDA and CDR2 SQIVND come from the germline V gene (reference sequence). CDR3 sequence (DNA): TGTGCCAGTAGTACGACTAGCGGCCAAGAGACCCAGTACTTC. The encoded protein is CASSTTSGQETQYF.

This clonotype was seen more than once but under ten times. The chain combines TRBV7-2 with TRBJ1-5, with D perhaps TRBD1 (6 bases). The CDR3 has 15 amino acids. Trimming took off 5 bases at V and 4 bases at J, with 15 bases between the two ends. Germline CDR1 is SGHTA and CDR2 is FQGNSA. The CDR3 is CASSTQGIGNQPQHF. CDR3 bases: TGTGCCAGCAGCACCCAGGGGATAGGGAATCAGCCCCAGCATTTT.

The chain is built from TRBV15 and TRBJ1-1; D uncertain. The CDR3 runs 16 residues. The germline V gene encodes CDR1 LNHNV and CDR2 YYDKDF (reference sequence). V shed 0 bases and J shed 0 bases, with 11 bases lying between them. The CDR3 coding sequence is TGTGCCACCAGCAGAGATTTCATACAGTTGAACACTGAAGCTTTCTTT. It yields the protein CATSRDFIQLNTEAFF.

The rearrangement links TRBV7-9 to TRBJ1-4, with D possibly matching TRBD1 (5 bases). Germline V gene lookup returns CDR1 SEHNR and CDR2 FQNEAQ (reference sequence). V lost 5 bases and J lost 7, with 11 bases in between. The CDR3 runs 13 residues. CDR3 amino acids: CASSPLGGEKLFF. The CDR3 bases are TGTGCCAGCAGCCCCCTTGGGGGTGAAAAACTGTTTTTT. Looking up the rest from reference TRBV7-9 and TRBJ1-4 gives the full variable domain: DTGVSQNPRHKITKRGQNVTFRCDPISEHNRLYWYRQTLGQGPEFLTYFQNEAQLEKSRLLSDRFSAERPKGSFSTLEIQRTEQGDSAMYLCASSPLGGEKLFFGSGTQLSVL.

The chain has TRBV5-1 and TRBJ2-7, with TRBD1 matching 8 bases. The V and J ends lost 4 bases and 2 bases, in that order; junction bases with no gene match: 5. The germline V gene has CDR1 SGHRS and CDR2 YFSETQ. The CDR3 is 14 amino acids. This CDR3 reads CASSTGQEPYEQYF. The DNA of the CDR3 is TGCGCCAGCAGCACGGGACAGGAACCCTACGAGCAGTACTTC.

The table lists this clonotype with a few counts. The rearrangement joins TRBV6-1 to TRBJ1-1; no reliable D call. Per the germline V gene, CDR1 is MNHNS and CDR2 is SASEGT. This CDR3 region has 14 residues. V lost 4 bases and J 3 bases, leaving 12 bases between the germline ends. CDR3 DNA: TGTGCCAGCAGTGCCCTGATTCCCGACACTGAAGCTTTCTTT. It yields the protein CASSALIPDTEAFF.

This clonotype showed up just a few times. This sequence joins TRBV12-3 or TRBV12-4 and TRBJ1-3; D gene uncertain. CDR3 length: 15 amino acids. Trimming removed 5 bases from V and 0 bases from J, with 11 bases in between. CDR3 region: CASSQGRYSGNTIYF. The CDR3, as DNA: TGTGCCAGCAGTCAAGGACGCTACTCTGGAAACACCATATATTTT.

This rearrangement joins TRBV7-9 to TRBJ1-6, with D possibly matching TRBD1 (6 bases). The CDR3 consists of 14 residues. Deletions cut 8 bases from V and 10 bases from J, with 18 bases between. From germline, CDR1 is SEHNR and CDR2 FQNEAQ (reference sequence). The CDR3 coding sequence is TGTGCCAGCGGGGTAATAAGAAGGGGGTCACCCCTCCACTTT. Translated, it gives CASGVIRRGSPLHF.

This clonotype was seen more than once but under ten times. The chain combines TRBV7-8 with TRBJ2-7; D is perhaps TRBD2 (6 bases). CDR1 is SGHVS, CDR2 FQNEAQ, per germline. The CDR3 is 13 residues long. The ends were cut back, 9 bases at V and 3 bases at J, with 15 bases in the middle. CDR3 protein: CASAGRTNYEQYF. Written as DNA, the CDR3 is TGTGCCAGTGCCGGACGGACTAACTACGAGCAGTACTTC.

This chain connects TRBV29-1 to TRBJ2-7; 7 bases are shared with TRBD1. This CDR3 comprises 13 residues. V was pared by 6 bases and J by 6 bases, with 11 bases of the junction left unmatched. Germline lookup yields CDR1 SQVTM and CDR2 ANQGSEA. The CDR3 nucleotides read TGCAGCGTGGGAATGACAGGGATTGGCGAGCAGTACTTC. Its protein is CSVGMTGIGEQYF.